Listed below are T cell receptor beta chains from one sample, sequenced in a study of cytomegalovirus exposure and HLA in healthy donors. Generated by immunoSEQ multiplex PCR, the TCRdb table keeps only in-frame clones and is missing some. The table includes 150,000 to 250,000 clones, 70% to 80% detected once. Input material: PBMCs. These receptors all come from a girl under 18 in good health and CMV-seropositive. Each CDR3 is given with its conserved first and last residue. The D gene is left open where the match is weak. The size field is filled for only some rows; it gives once, few, many or a size class.

clone_size,v_call,j_call,d_call,cdr3_aa,cdr3_nt
.,TRBV7-2,TRBJ1-5,.,CASSLEAGSNQPQHF,TGTGCCAGCAGCTTAGAGGCGGGTAGCAATCAGCCCCAGCATTTT
.,TRBV6-5,TRBJ2-3,.,CASRRLERDTQYF,TGTGCCAGCAGAAGACTAGAGAGAGATACGCAGTATTTT
.,TRBV11-2,TRBJ1-2,.,CASSLVGTNYGYTF,TGTGCCAGCAGCTTAGTGGGCACAAACTATGGCTACACCTTC
.,TRBV4-3,TRBJ2-2,TRBD1,CASSPTGAAGELFF,TGCGCCAGCAGCCCGACAGGGGCGGCCGGGGAGCTGTTTTTT
.,TRBV18,TRBJ1-3,.,CASSPFGPGSGNTIYF,TGTGCCAGCTCACCATTCGGTCCCGGCTCTGGAAACACCATATATTTT
.,TRBV7-8,TRBJ2-7,TRBD1,CASSTRTGYSREQYF,TGTGCCAGCAGCACCCGGACAGGGTACAGTCGCGAGCAGTACTTC
.,TRBV9,TRBJ2-7,TRBD1,CASSAQPGQGYEQYF,TGTGCCAGCAGCGCCCAACCGGGACAGGGCTACGAGCAGTACTTC
.,TRBV9,TRBJ2-5,.,CASSAHSQETQYF,TGTGCCAGCAGTGCCCACTCACAAGAGACCCAGTACTTC
.,TRBV4-1,TRBJ2-7,.,CASGRGVTYEQYF,TGCGCCAGCGGGAGGGGGGTGACCTACGAGCAGTACTTC
.,TRBV6-5,TRBJ2-7,.,CASSYSSRAFYEQYF,TGTGCCAGCAGTTACTCGTCCAGGGCTTTCTACGAGCAGTACTTC
.,TRBV7-9,TRBJ1-2,.,CASSLGGRNYGYTF,TGTGCCAGCAGCTTAGGTGGCCGCAACTATGGCTACACCTTC
few,TRBV9,TRBJ2-5,.,CASSAELGGTAETQYF,TGTGCCAGCAGCGCCGAACTAGGCGGGACGGCCGAGACCCAGTACTTC
.,TRBV10-1,TRBJ1-1,.,CASSPDSYTEAFF,TGCGCCAGCAGCCCGGACAGTTACACTGAAGCTTTCTTT
.,TRBV2,TRBJ1-2,.,CASLRLPAYGYTF,TGTGCCAGCCTAAGACTACCCGCTTATGGCTACACCTTC
.,TRBV15,TRBJ2-7,TRBD2,CATSRETSGGYEQYF,TGTGCCACCAGCAGAGAGACTAGCGGGGGTTACGAGCAGTACTTC
few,TRBV9,TRBJ1-1,.,CASSSSGHNTEAFF,TGTGCCAGCAGCTCATCGGGACATAACACTGAAGCTTTCTTT
few,TRBV12-5,TRBJ2-1,TRBD1,CASGLGQGVYNEQFF,TGTGCTAGTGGCCTTGGACAGGGGGTCTACAATGAGCAGTTCTTC
.,TRBV19,TRBJ1-2,.,CASSRQVIYGYTF,TGTGCCAGTAGCCGACAGGTTATCTATGGCTACACCTTC
.,TRBV25-1,TRBJ2-7,TRBD1,CASSPGTEYEQYF,TGTGCCAGCAGTCCCGGGACAGAGTACGAGCAGTACTTC
.,TRBV5-4,TRBJ2-7,TRBD1,CASGTGDEQYF,TGTGCCAGCGGTACAGGGGACGAGCAGTACTTC
.,TRBV11-3,TRBJ2-7,TRBD1,CASSPRQGSSEQYF,TGTGCCAGCAGCCCCCGACAGGGAAGTTCCGAGCAGTACTTC
.,TRBV15,TRBJ1-2,TRBD1,CATSRDSSGGSSGGYTF,TGTGCCACCAGCAGAGATAGCTCAGGGGGTAGTTCAGGGGGCTACACCTTC
.,TRBV6-5,TRBJ2-7,.,CASSHGSEQYF,TGTGCCAGCAGTCACGGTAGTGAGCAGTACTTC
.,TRBV7-9,TRBJ1-2,.,CASSSPRAYGYTF,TGTGCCAGCAGCTCCCCGAGGGCCTATGGCTACACCTTC
few,TRBV10-3,TRBJ2-1,.,CAISGEGGNEQFF,TGTGCCATCAGTGGGGAGGGGGGCAATGAGCAGTTCTTC
.,TRBV15,TRBJ1-5,TRBD1,CATSRGQGSNQPQHF,TGTGCCACCAGCAGAGGACAGGGGTCTAATCAGCCCCAGCATTTT
.,TRBV5-1,TRBJ1-3,TRBD1,CASSLGQGAGNTIYF,TGCGCCAGCAGCTTGGGACAGGGGGCTGGAAACACCATATATTTT
.,TRBV4-3,TRBJ1-2,TRBD1,CDSSRGTGGYGYTF,TGCGACAGCAGCCGTGGGACAGGGGGTTATGGCTACACCTTC
.,TRBV10-3,TRBJ1-4,TRBD1,CAISEGQGNEKLFF,TGTGCCATCAGTGAGGGACAGGGTAATGAAAAACTGTTTTTT
.,TRBV7-2,TRBJ1-4,.,CASSLVGSNEKLFF,TGTGCCAGCAGCTTAGTCGGTTCTAATGAAAAACTGTTTTTT
once,TRBV6-1,TRBJ2-7,TRBD2,CATGQLAAMGGEQYF,TGTGCCACCGGTCAACTAGCGGCCATGGGGGGAGAGCAGTACTTC
.,TRBV6-5,TRBJ2-5,TRBD2,CASSSPLAGDEGTQYF,TGTGCCAGCAGTTCACCACTAGCGGGGGACGAGGGGACCCAGTACTTC
.,TRBV5-4,TRBJ1-1,.,CASSLVYPSMNTEAFF,TGTGCCAGCAGCTTGGTTTATCCCTCTATGAACACTGAAGCTTTCTTT
.,TRBV5-1,TRBJ1-1,.,CASSLVSRDTEAFF,TGCGCCAGCAGCTTGGTGTCCAGGGACACTGAAGCTTTCTTT
few,TRBV29-1,TRBJ1-2,.,CSVGGREGANYGYTF,TGCAGCGTTGGAGGGAGGGAAGGGGCGAACTATGGCTACACCTTC
.,TRBV5-4,TRBJ2-3,.,CASSLAKSLGTDTQYF,TGTGCCAGCAGCTTGGCTAAGTCCCTCGGCACAGATACGCAGTATTTT
.,TRBV7-2,TRBJ1-2,.,CASSLGSYGYTF,TGTGCCAGCAGCTTAGGTAGCTATGGCTACACCTTC
.,TRBV4-3,TRBJ1-2,.,CASSNLGGPLSYTF,TGCGCCAGCAGCAACCTAGGAGGGCCCCTTAGCTACACCTTC
once,TRBV11-3,TRBJ2-7,.,CASSSTVIPPYEQYF,TGTGCCAGCAGCTCGACAGTGATCCCACCCTACGAGCAGTACTTC
.,TRBV2,TRBJ2-3,.,CASFRDHPDTQYF,TGTGCCAGTTTCAGGGATCATCCAGATACGCAGTATTTT
.,TRBV13,TRBJ2-7,.,CASSLGQQTYEQYF,TGTGCCAGCAGCTTAGGACAGCAAACCTACGAGCAGTACTTC
.,TRBV7-9,TRBJ2-7,.,CASSLSAGSLEQYF,TGTGCCAGCAGCTTAAGTGCAGGGTCTCTCGAGCAGTACTTC
.,TRBV7-9,TRBJ1-6,.,CASSLASGLPALHF,TGTGCCAGCAGCTTAGCCTCAGGTTTGCCGGCCCTCCACTTT